This TCR beta chain was identified during a study of molecular identifiers for immune sequencing clone quantification. Study summary: Sequencing covered four of five parts into which replicate RNA from roughly 18,000 or 92,000 naive CD8 cells was split. Whole-study results and caveats: The study reportedly detected spiked Jurkat TCR RNA from one cell among 1.1 million or so naive cells. Sizes of highly expanded clones could be underestimated through identical TCRs sharing a barcode.

With regard to this clonotype: Its target is not known. A much bigger clone sits one base away, suggesting this may be a read error. Since no conserved phenylalanine or tryptophan closes the CDR3, a read error is the likely cause.

The CDR3 is 13 amino acids. The germline CDR1 and CDR2 sequences are GTSNPN and SVGIG (reference sequence). After removal of 0 bases from V and 10 bases from J, the junction contained 5 bases not matched to a gene. Methods described previously were used for bulk TCR libraries, and listed TCR primers were applied. TCRdb called the PCR reads again in MiXCR, with one record for every CDR3 protein. The data hold about 320,000 distinct CDR3 sequences, with about 20% observed a single time. This clonotype was sampled from a human donor in good health. Some libraries in this study had Jurkat cell RNA spiked in. The V gene is TRBV30, the J gene TRBJ1-2, with 10 bases that match TRBD1. The sample consisted of naive CD8+ T cells from blood, with Jurkat cell RNA spiked in. Subset: FACS-sorted CD8+CD4-CCR7+CD45RA+ naive T cells. The CDR3 here is CAWSVRQGALYTL. CDR3 DNA: TGTGCCTGGAGTGTACGACAGGGGGCTCTCTACACCCTC.